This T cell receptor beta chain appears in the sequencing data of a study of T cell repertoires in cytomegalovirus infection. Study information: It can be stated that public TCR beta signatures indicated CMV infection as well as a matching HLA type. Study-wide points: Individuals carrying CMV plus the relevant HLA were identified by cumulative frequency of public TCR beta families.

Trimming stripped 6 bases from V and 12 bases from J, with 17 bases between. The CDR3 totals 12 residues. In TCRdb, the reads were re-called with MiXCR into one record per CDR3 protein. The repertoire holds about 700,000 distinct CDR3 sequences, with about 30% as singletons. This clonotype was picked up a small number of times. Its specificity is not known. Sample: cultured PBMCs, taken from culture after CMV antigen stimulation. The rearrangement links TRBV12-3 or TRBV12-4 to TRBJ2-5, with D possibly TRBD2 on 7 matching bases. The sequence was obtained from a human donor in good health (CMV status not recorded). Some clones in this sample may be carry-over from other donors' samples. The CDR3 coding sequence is TGTGCCAGCAGCGGCCCTCGGGGGGCGAAGTACTTC. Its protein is CASSGPRGAKYF.